This record looks at one T cell receptor (beta chain) sequence and its context. Its specificity is unknown. Genomic DNA acted as the template from which TCR beta VDJ combination and CDR3 sequence profiling were carried out. One entry per CDR3 protein results from TCRdb running MiXCR on the reads. The table has around 400,000 distinct CDR3 sequences, 60% to 80% seen once. This sample was included in a study of CD8+CD57+ T cells in acquired aplastic anemia. Study-wide background: In CD4+ cells, healthy donors produced an average of approximately 9.9 million reads.

The germline V gene encodes CDR1 DFQATT and CDR2 SNEGSKA (reference sequence). This CDR3 is 13 amino acids long. V was pared by 5 bases and J by 4 bases, with 7 bases of the junction left unmatched. General study findings and limits: Patients and controls shared some 29 CD8+ CDR3 sequences, which appeared highly expressed in patients and within their immunodominant clones.

The sequenced sample consisted of sorted CD4+, CD8+, or CD8+CD57+ T cells (not recorded which) from PBMCs. This sequence was found in a human donor in good health, serving as a control. The gene calls are TRBV20-1 and TRBJ1-2; 7 bases are shared with TRBD1. The CDR3 nucleotides read TGCAGTGCTCCGACACGACAGGGCTATGGCTACACCTTC. This codes for CSAPTRQGYGYTF.